What follows is one T cell receptor (beta chain) and its context. The antigen is unknown. V shed 3 bases, J shed 4 bases, and the junction held 11 bases outside the gene matches. CDR1 is SNHLY and CDR2 is FYNNEI in the germline V gene. The CDR3 is made up of 17 amino acids. With 60 Vbeta and 13 Jbeta primers, the PCR was carried out. Clones were sequenced by immunoSEQ multiplex PCR, and TCRdb holds only the in-frame ones, with some missing. The sample lists 160,000 or so clones; 79% were seen once. This sample was included in a study of cytomegalovirus exposure and HLA in healthy donors. Findings of the study overall: The study listed around 150 cytomegalovirus-associated TCR beta chains. Common viral pathogens (according to a later analysis) appeared linked to several of the most significant clusters. Indistinguishable V segments such as TRBV6-2 and TRBV6-3 were excluded.

Whereas donors were nominally healthy upon sampling, unrecorded immune exposures were probable. J is TRBJ2-7 and V is TRBV2, with 11 bases matching TRBD2. This clonotype originated in a woman in her thirties or forties in good health and CMV-seronegative. The sequenced material came from PBMCs. This CDR3 is CASSDVLLAGELYEQYF. The CDR3 nucleotides are TGTGCCAGCAGTGACGTTCTACTAGCGGGAGAATTGTACGAGCAGTACTTC.